These 8 T cell receptor beta chains were sequenced from one sample in a study of blood T cell repertoires in COVID-19 (TCRdb year 2020). Libraries were prepared through the immunoSEQ multiplex PCR assay. Here the immuneACCESS table is served through TCRdb, limited to in-frame sequences with V and J called. Missing clones are a known gap in these copies; in checked studies unresolved V genes cover under half, and the rest lacks a known reason. This sample comprises approximately 210,000 clones, 88% of them detected only once. The ten biggest clones cover 5.5% to 7% of the sample. The specimen was peripheral blood. Receptor source: a middle-aged woman who had recovered from COVID-19.

The chain combines TRBV13 with TRBJ2-7, with D possibly TRBD1 on 6 matching bases. The germline gives CDR1 PRHDT, CDR2 FYEKMQ (reference sequence). With 6 bases removed from V and 5 bases from J, the gap between germline ends came to 14 bases. The CDR3 covers 13 residues. CDR3 loop: CASRQQGPHEQYF. CDR3 bases: TGTGCCAGCAGACAACAGGGCCCCCACGAGCAGTACTTC.

The chain uses TRBV6-5 and TRBJ1-1, with D possibly being TRBD1 (5 bases). The CDR3 extends over 14 amino acids. CDR1 and CDR2 from the germline V gene are MNHEY and SVGAGI. V gave up 6 bases and J gave up 2 bases, with 13 bases separating them. CDR3 in amino acids: CASRVREVNTEAFF. Written as DNA, the CDR3 is TGTGCCAGCAGAGTCAGGGAGGTCAACACTGAAGCTTTCTTT.

This clone was counted a single time. This chain joins TRBV6-5 and TRBJ1-2, with 8 bases aligning to TRBD1. Germline CDR1 MNHEY, CDR2 SVGAGI. Trimming cost V 4 bases and J 6 bases; bases outside gene matches: 7. The CDR3 is 14 residues long. The CDR3 nucleotides read TGTGCCAGCAGTTCGCAGGGGGCGCCTGATGGCTACACCTTC. This gives the protein CASSSQGAPDGYTF.

This chain links TRBV7-2 with TRBJ1-2; 7 bases match TRBD1. The CDR3 totals 16 residues. Germline V gives CDR1 SGHTA, CDR2 FQGNSA. V lost 5 bases and J lost 4; bases outside the gene matches: 13. The CDR3 DNA follows: TGTGCCAGCAGCACCCCCTGGGACAGAGACATCTATGGCTACACCTTC. It specifies CASSTPWDRDIYGYTF.

This sequence joins TRBV18 and TRBJ2-2; TRBD1 aligns across 10 bases. The V segment lost 0 bases and the J segment 9 bases; nucleotides outside the gene matches: 4. Germline V CDR1 and CDR2: KGHSH, LQKENI. This CDR3 is 15 amino acids long. CDR3: CASSPPGQGERELFF. CDR3 nucleotide sequence: TGTGCCAGCTCACCACCCGGACAGGGGGAAAGGGAGCTGTTTTTT.

CDR3 protein: CASKASVNTGELFF. The CDR3 region has the DNA TGTGCCAGCAAGGCTAGCGTGAACACCGGGGAGCTGTTTTTT. This rearrangement joins TRBV7-2 to TRBJ2-2; TRBD2 is a possible D gene (6 bases). Between the trimmed V and J ends, which lost 7 bases and 1 base, there was a span of 10 bases. The CDR3 spans 14 residues. Germline V gene data show CDR1 as SGHTA and CDR2 as FQGNSA. The variable domain in full, completed from reference TRBV7-2 and TRBJ2-2, reads GAGVSQSPSNKVTEKGKDVELRCDPISGHTALYWYRQSLGQGLEFLIYFQGNSAPDKSGLPSDRFSAERTGGSVSTLTIQRTQQEDSAVYLCASKASVNTGELFFGEGSRLTVL.

The V call is TRBV12-5, the J call TRBJ2-3, with 10 bases lining up with TRBD2. The junction had 18 bases not matched to a gene; V was cut back by 6 bases and J by 9 bases. Per the germline V gene, CDR1 is LGHNT and CDR2 is FRNRAP. CDR3 length equals 17 residues. The CDR3 sequence is CASGPWGSAGGPATQYF. As DNA, the CDR3 is TGTGCTAGTGGCCCGTGGGGGTCAGCGGGAGGGCCGGCCACGCAGTATTTT. Variable domain in full (rest from reference TRBV12-5 and TRBJ2-3): DARVTQTPRHKVTEMGQEVTMRCQPILGHNTVFWYRQTMMQGLELLAYFRNRAPLDDSGMPKDRFSAEMPDATLATLKIQPSEPRDSAVYFCASGPWGSAGGPATQYFGPGTRLTVL.

The genes are TRBV3-1 (or the pseudogene TRBV3-2) and TRBJ2-5; possibly TRBD1 for D (7 bases). Germline V lookup: CDR1 LGHDT, CDR2 YNNKEL (reference sequence). V lost 5 bases and J lost 5, with 18 bases in between. The CDR3 is 15 residues long. In nucleotides, the CDR3 is TGTGCCAGCAGCGATGGGACAGCGGGCCGTGAGACCCAGTACTTC. It codes for CASSDGTAGRETQYF.